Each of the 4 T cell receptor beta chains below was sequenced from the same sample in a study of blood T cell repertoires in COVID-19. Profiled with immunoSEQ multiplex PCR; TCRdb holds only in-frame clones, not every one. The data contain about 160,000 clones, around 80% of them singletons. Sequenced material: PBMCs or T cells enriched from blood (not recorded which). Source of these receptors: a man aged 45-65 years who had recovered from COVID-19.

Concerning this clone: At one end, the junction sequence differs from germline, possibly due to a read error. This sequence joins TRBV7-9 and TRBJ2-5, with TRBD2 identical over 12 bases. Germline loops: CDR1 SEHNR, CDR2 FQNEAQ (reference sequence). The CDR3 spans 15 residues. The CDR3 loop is CASSLAGGSQETQYF. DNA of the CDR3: TGTGCCAGCAGCCTAGCGGGGGGGAGCCAAGAGACCCAGTACTTC. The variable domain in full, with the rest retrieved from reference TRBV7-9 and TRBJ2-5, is DTGVSQNPRHKITKRGQNVTFRCDPISEHNRLYWYRQTLGQGPEFLTYFQNEAQLEKSRLLSDRFSAERPKGSFSTLEIQRTEQGDSAMYLCASSLAGGSQETQYFGPGTRLLVL.

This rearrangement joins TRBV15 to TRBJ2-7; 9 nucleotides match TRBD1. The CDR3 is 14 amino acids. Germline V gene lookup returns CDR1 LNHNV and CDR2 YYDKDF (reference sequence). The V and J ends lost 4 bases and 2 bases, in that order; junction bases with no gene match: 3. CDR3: CATSKGTGTYEQYF. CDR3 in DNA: TGTGCCACCAGCAAAGGGACAGGGACCTACGAGCAGTACTTC.

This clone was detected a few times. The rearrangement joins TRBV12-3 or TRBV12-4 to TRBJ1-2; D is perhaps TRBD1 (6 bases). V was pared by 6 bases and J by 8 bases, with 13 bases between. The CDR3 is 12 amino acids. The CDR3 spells CASSIHRAGYTF. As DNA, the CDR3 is TGTGCCAGCAGCATTCACAGGGCGGGCTACACCTTC.

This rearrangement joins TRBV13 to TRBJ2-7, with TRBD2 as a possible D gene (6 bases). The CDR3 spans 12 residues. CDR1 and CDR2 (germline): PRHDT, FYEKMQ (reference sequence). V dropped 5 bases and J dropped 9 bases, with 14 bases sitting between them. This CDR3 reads CASSTPASVQYF. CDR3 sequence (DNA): TGTGCCAGCAGCACCCCGGCTAGCGTGCAGTACTTC.